This T cell receptor (beta chain) was retrieved from a study of control samples from healthy donors and cancer patients. Clones were sequenced by immunoSEQ multiplex PCR, and TCRdb holds only the in-frame ones, with some missing. The data contain 60,000 to 75,000 clones, 65% to 90% of them singletons. This clone appeared once. The CDR3 contains 13 residues. Germline-derived CDR1 and CDR2 are SEHNR and FQNEAQ (reference sequence). V shed 6 bases and J shed 7 bases, with 15 bases lying between them. The TCR sequence derives from a man between 40 and 49 years old in good health. V and J are TRBV7-9 and TRBJ1-2; possible D gene TRBD1, 6 bases. Sample: blood. For the CDR3, the DNA is TGTGCCAGCAGTCAACAGGGTTTTGGTGGCTACACCTTC. This sequence encodes CASSQQGFGGYTF. The variable domain in full, completed from reference TRBV7-9 and TRBJ1-2, reads DTGVSQNPRHKITKRGQNVTFRCDPISEHNRLYWYRQTLGQGPEFLTYFQNEAQLEKSRLLSDRFSAERPKGSFSTLEIQRTEQGDSAMYLCASSQQGFGGYTFGSGTRLTVV.